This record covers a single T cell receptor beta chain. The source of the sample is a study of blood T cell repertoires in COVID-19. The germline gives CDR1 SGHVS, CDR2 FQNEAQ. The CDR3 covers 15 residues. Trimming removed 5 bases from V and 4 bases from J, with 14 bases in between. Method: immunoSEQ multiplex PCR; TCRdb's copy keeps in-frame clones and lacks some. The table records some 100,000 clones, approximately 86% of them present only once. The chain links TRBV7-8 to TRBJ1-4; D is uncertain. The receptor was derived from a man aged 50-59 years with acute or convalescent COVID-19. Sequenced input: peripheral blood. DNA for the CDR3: TGTGCCAGCAGCCTAGGAGGGATTATTAATGAAAAACTGTTTTTT. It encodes CASSLGGIINEKLFF.